The 11 T cell receptor beta chains below come from one sample, sequenced in a study of cytomegalovirus exposure and HLA in healthy donors. In the PCR, 60 Vbeta and 13 Jbeta primers were used. Clones were read by immunoSEQ multiplex PCR, and TCRdb kept only the in-frame ones, dropping some. Among roughly 90,000 clones listed, roughly 70% were seen once. Input material: PBMCs. The receptor set was obtained from a man aged 25 to 45 in good health and CMV-seropositive.

The chain uses TRBV7-6 and TRBJ2-5; TRBD1 agrees at 9 bases. Germline values: CDR1 SGHVS, CDR2 FNYEAQ. The length of the CDR3 is 14 residues. With 5 bases clipped from V and 2 bases from J, the junction kept 3 bases outside the gene matches. In DNA, the CDR3 is TGTGCCAGCAGCCTGACAGGGGGGCAAGAGACCCAGTACTTC. Amino acids: CASSLTGGQETQYF.

J is TRBJ2-5 and V is TRBV5-6; maybe TRBD1 (6 bases). Trimming pared 0 bases from V and 4 bases from J, leaving 10 bases between. CDR1 and CDR2 (germline): SGHDT, YYEEEE. The CDR3 contains 14 residues. Here the CDR3 DNA reads TGTGCCAGCAGCTTGGCAGGGGCCGGAGAGACCCAGTACTTC. Residues: CASSLAGAGETQYF.

V usage is TRBV19 and J usage is TRBJ2-6; TRBD2 matches at 12 bases. Trimming took 7 bases from V and 2 from J; bases not matched to a gene: 12. The germline V gene has CDR1 LNHDA and CDR2 SQIVND (reference sequence). This CDR3 spans 19 amino acids. CDR3 sequence reads: CASINRLAGVFPGANVLTF. The CDR3 coding sequence is TGTGCCAGTATTAATAGACTAGCGGGAGTTTTCCCTGGGGCCAACGTCCTGACTTTC.

The V call is TRBV30, the J call TRBJ1-5; 9 nucleotides align to TRBD1. Germline V lookup: CDR1 GTSNPN, CDR2 SVGIG (reference sequence). Germline trimming cut 5 bases from V and 6 bases from J; bases unmatched to any gene: 5. This CDR3 is 13 amino acids long. The CDR3 DNA is TGTGCCTGGGGACAGGGGAAGGGTCAGCCCCAGCATTTT. Translated, it gives CAWGQGKGQPQHF.

The rearrangement joins TRBV7-8 to TRBJ1-1; a weak D match, TRBD1 (5 bases). The CDR3 extends over 14 amino acids. V lost 0 bases, J lost 2 bases, and 7 bases lay in between. Germline V gene lookup returns CDR1 SGHVS and CDR2 FQNEAQ. The CDR3 DNA follows: TGTGCCAGCAGCTTAGCGGGGGGTAACACTGAAGCTTTCTTT. Protein product: CASSLAGGNTEAFF.

The chain is built from TRBV6-1 and TRBJ1-5; 7 nucleotides line up with TRBD1. Germline V gives CDR1 MNHNS, CDR2 SASEGT. The CDR3 loop spans 14 amino acids. J was trimmed by 6 bases and V by 7 bases; bases with no gene match: 9. The CDR3 loop is CASNRGKGTQPQHF. CDR3 bases: TGTGCCAGCAACAGGGGTAAGGGGACTCAGCCCCAGCATTTT.

This chain joins TRBV10-3 and TRBJ2-2; no definite D call. Germline V gene lookup returns CDR1 ENHRY and CDR2 SYGVKD. The CDR3 totals 14 residues. Trimming stripped 0 bases from V and 6 bases from J, with 8 bases between. CDR3 loop: CAISESGDSGELFF. CDR3 in DNA: TGTGCCATCAGTGAGTCGGGTGACTCCGGGGAGCTGTTTTTT.

The DNA for the CDR3 is TGTGCCACCCGACCGGGACTAGCATCGGATACGCAGTATTTT. Its translation is CATRPGLASDTQYF. The gene calls are TRBV6-5 and TRBJ2-3; 9 nucleotides agree with TRBD2. J was trimmed by 6 bases and V by 10 bases; bases with no gene match: 11. Germline lookup yields CDR1 MNHEY and CDR2 SVGAGI. The CDR3 totals 14 residues.

The gene calls are TRBV7-3 and TRBJ2-2; 11 nucleotides line up with TRBD2. This CDR3 region has 15 residues. The ends lost 5 bases at V and 7 bases at J; junction bases unmatched: 6. Germline-derived CDR1 and CDR2 are SGHTA and FQGTGA. Here the CDR3 reads CASSGGLAGFGELFF. In DNA form, the CDR3 reads TGTGCCAGCAGCGGTGGACTAGCGGGCTTCGGGGAGCTGTTTTTT.

The chain has TRBV4-2 and TRBJ2-2; 10 bases are a match to TRBD2. The CDR3 runs 20 residues. J gave up 0 bases and V 0 bases, and 10 bases lay outside the gene matches. Looked up from germline, CDR1 is LGHNA and CDR2 is YNFKEQ. Written as DNA, the CDR3 is TGTGCCAGCAGCCAAGAAGGCCTAGCGGGGGACACCGCGAACACCGGGGAGCTGTTTTTT. Protein sequence: CASSQEGLAGDTANTGELFF.

The chain is built from TRBV6-5 and TRBJ1-1, with 8 bases fitting TRBD1. The CDR3 is 14 residues long. Germline lookup yields CDR1 MNHEY and CDR2 SVGAGI. V lost 4 bases and J lost 5; bases outside the gene matches: 6. The CDR3 DNA sequence: TGTGCCAGCAGTTCTATCAGGGGGCAAACTGAAGCTTTCTTT. Translated: CASSSIRGQTEAFF.